This T cell receptor (beta chain) is from a study of T-cell memory formation after mild COVID-19. About the research overall: The TCR clusters were mostly specific to one donor.

Findings and caveats of the study: Pre-infection memory carried some responding clones, suggesting that cross-reactive memory joined.

From the 5' RACE reads, TCRdb called clonotypes with MiXCR, one entry per CDR3 protein. The sample shows about 200,000 distinct CDR3 sequences, around 18% of them seen only once. Germline CDR1 and CDR2: SQVTM and ANQGSEA. The CDR3 sequence is 13 residues long. Regarding this clonotype: The target antigen is unknown.

The receptor comes from an adult woman who had mild COVID-19 (a few samples of this study predate the infection). Cell type and time point are not known. V and J are TRBV29-1 and TRBJ2-7; 12 bases agree with TRBD1. The sequenced material came from PBMCs or a T cell subset sorted from them (not recorded which). The DNA of the CDR3 is TGCAGAGGGGACAGGGGGCACTCCTACGAGCAGTACTTC. The encoded protein is CRGDRGHSYEQYF.